One T cell receptor (beta chain) is described in this entry. The target antigen is unknown. V lost 3 bases to trimming and J lost 4 bases; unmatched junction nucleotides: 8. Germline CDR1 reads SGHKS; CDR2 reads YYEKEE (reference sequence). The CDR3 loop spans 15 amino acids. Method: immunoSEQ multiplex PCR; TCRdb's copy keeps in-frame clones and lacks some. The table lists some 100,000 clones, approximately 91% of them singletons. The sample belongs to a study of T cell responses to AZD1222 COVID-19 vaccine. Whole-study findings and limits: Most donors were white British, females outnumbered males, and clonal diversity was possibly underestimated. Just six AZD1222 recipients were seropositive at baseline. With two AZD1222 doses given, Spike-specific TCR breadth and depth both rose. Spike regions recognized by vaccine-associated CD4 TCRs spanned the protein, led by 160-218 and 743-854.

The chain carries TRBV5-5 and TRBJ2-7; 9 nucleotides align to TRBD1. The receptor comes from an adult in good health. The sequencing here drew on peripheral blood, taken on day 0 of MenACWY control vaccination. Written as DNA, the CDR3 is TGTGCCAGCAGCTCCCAGGGGACAGGGATATACGAGCAGTACTTC. This encodes CASSSQGTGIYEQYF.